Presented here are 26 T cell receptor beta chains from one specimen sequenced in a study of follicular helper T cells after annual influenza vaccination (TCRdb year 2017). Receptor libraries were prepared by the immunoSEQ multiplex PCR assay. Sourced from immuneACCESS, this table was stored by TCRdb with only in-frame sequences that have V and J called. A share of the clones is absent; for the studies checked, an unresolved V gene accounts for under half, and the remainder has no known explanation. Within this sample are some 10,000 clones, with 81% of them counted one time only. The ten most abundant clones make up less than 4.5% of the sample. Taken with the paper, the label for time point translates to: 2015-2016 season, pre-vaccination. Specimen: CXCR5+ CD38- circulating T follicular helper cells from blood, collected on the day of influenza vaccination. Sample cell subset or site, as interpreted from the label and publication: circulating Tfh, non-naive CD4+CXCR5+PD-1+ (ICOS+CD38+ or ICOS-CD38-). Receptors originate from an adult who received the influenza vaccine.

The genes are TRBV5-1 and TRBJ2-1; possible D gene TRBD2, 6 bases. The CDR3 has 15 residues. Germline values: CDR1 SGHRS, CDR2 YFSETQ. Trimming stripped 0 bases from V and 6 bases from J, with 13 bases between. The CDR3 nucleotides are TGCGCCAGCAGCTTGGGAAGCTTGGGAGGCAATGAGCAGTTCTTC. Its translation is CASSLGSLGGNEQFF.

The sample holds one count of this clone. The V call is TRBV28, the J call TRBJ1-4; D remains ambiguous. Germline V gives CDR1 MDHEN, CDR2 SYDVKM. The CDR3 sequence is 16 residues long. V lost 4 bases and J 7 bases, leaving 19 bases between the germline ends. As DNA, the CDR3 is TGTGCCAGCAGTTACCCCCGTGGGTTATTGGGTGAAAAACTGTTTTTT. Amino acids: CASSYPRGLLGEKLFF. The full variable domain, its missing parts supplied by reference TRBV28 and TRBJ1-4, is DVKVTQSSRYLVKRTGEKVFLECVQDMDHENMFWYRQDPGLGLRLIYFSYDVKMKEKGDIPEGYSVSREKKERFSLILESASTNQTSMYLCASSYPRGLLGEKLFFGSGTQLSVL.

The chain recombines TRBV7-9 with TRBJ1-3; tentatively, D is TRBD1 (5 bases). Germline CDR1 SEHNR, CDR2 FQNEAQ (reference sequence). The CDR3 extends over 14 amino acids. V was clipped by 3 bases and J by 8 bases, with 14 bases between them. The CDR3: CASSFDSPGDTIYF. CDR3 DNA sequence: TGTGCCAGCAGCTTCGATAGCCCGGGGGACACCATATATTTT.

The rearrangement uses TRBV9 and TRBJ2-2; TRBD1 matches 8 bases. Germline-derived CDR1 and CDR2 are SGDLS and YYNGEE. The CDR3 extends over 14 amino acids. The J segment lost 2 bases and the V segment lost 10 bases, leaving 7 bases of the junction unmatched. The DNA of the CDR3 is TGTGCCTCCACCCAGGGGGCCAACACCGGGGAGCTGTTTTTT. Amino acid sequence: CASTQGANTGELFF. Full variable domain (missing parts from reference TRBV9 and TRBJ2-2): DSGVTQTPKHLITATGQRVTLRCSPRSGDLSVYWYQQSLDQGLQFLIQYYNGEERAKGNILERFSAQQFPDLHSELNLSSLELGDSALYFCASTQGANTGELFFGEGSRLTVL.

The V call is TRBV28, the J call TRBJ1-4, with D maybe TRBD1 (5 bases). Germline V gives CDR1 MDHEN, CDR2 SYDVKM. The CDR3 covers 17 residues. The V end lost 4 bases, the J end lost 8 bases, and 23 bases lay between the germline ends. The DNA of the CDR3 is TGTGCCAGCAGTTCTGTACAGGAGAGCGGTATGGAGGAAAAACTGTTTTTT. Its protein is CASSSVQESGMEEKLFF.

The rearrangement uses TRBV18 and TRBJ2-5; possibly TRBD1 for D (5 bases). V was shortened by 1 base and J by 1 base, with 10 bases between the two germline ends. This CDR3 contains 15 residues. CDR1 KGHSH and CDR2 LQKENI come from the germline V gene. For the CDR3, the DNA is TGTGCCAGCTCACCACAGGGGCTAACCCAAGAGACCCAGTACTTC. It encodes CASSPQGLTQETQYF.

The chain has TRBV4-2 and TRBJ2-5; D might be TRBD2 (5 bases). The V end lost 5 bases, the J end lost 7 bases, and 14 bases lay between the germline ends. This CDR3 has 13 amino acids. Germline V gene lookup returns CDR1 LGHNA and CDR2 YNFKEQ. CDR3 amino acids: CASSGSPEGTQYF. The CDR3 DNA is TGTGCCAGCAGCGGGAGCCCCGAGGGGACCCAGTACTTC.

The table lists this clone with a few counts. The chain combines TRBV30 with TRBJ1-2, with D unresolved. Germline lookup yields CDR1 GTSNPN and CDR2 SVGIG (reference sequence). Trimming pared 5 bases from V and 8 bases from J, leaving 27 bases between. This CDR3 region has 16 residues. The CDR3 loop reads CAWLRRTTFTVSGYTF. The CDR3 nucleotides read TGTGCCTGGTTGAGAAGGACGACATTCACGGTCTCAGGCTACACCTTC.

The CDR3, as DNA: TGCGCCAGCAGCTTGGCCGGCGCAGGCGCGGATACGCAGTATTTT. It translates to CASSLAGAGADTQYF. This chain connects TRBV5-1 to TRBJ2-3, with D uncertain. The ends were cut back, 0 bases at V and 6 bases at J, with 14 bases in the middle. This CDR3 region has 15 residues. Germline CDR1 is SGHRS and CDR2 is YFSETQ. The whole variable domain, remainder taken from reference TRBV5-1 and TRBJ2-3, is KAGVTQTPRYLIKTRGQQVTLSCSPISGHRSVSWYQQTPGQGLQFLFEYFSETQRNKGNFPGRFSGRQFSNSRSEMNVSTLELGDSALYLCASSLAGAGADTQYFGPGTRLTVL.

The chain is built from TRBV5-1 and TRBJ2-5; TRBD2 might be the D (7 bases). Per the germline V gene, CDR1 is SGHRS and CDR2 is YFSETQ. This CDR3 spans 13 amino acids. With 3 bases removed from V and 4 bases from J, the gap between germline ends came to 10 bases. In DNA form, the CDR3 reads TGCGCCAGCAGCTCGGGGGGCGGAGAGACCCAGTACTTC. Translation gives CASSSGGGETQYF.

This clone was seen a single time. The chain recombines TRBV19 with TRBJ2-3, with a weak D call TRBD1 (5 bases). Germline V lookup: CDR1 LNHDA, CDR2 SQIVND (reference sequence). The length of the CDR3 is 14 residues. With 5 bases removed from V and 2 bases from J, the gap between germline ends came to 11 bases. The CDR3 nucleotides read TGTGCCAGTAGTCCAAGGACACCCACAGATACGCAGTATTTT. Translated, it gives CASSPRTPTDTQYF.

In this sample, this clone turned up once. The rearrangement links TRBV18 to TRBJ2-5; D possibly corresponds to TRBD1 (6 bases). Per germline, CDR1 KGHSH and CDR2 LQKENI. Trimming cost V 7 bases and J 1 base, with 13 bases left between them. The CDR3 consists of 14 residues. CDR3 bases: TGTGCCAGCTGCTCGACAGGAAGCCAAGAGACCCAGTACTTC. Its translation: CASCSTGSQETQYF.

The CDR3 region has the DNA TGTGCCAGCTCACCAGTAGGGACAGGGAGCTCTGGAAACACCATATATTTT. Translating it yields CASSPVGTGSSGNTIYF. The chain uses TRBV18 and TRBJ1-3; TRBD1 matches 9 bases. Germline CDR1 reads KGHSH; CDR2 reads LQKENI. CDR3 size: 17 residues. V shed 2 bases and J 0 bases; nucleotides not matched to a gene: 5.

CDR3 protein: CASSSTLGQGYGYTF. The CDR3 DNA reads TGTGCCAGCAGCTCCACACTTGGACAGGGATATGGCTACACCTTC. J is TRBJ1-2 and V is TRBV7-2, with TRBD1 identical over 8 bases. This CDR3 has 15 amino acids. Per the germline V gene, CDR1 is SGHTA and CDR2 is FQGNSA. Trimming took 4 bases from V and 5 from J; bases not matched to a gene: 9. Together with reference TRBV7-2 and TRBJ1-2, the CDR3 gives the full variable domain: GAGVSQSPSNKVTEKGKDVELRCDPISGHTALYWYRQSLGQGLEFLIYFQGNSAPDKSGLPSDRFSAERTGGSVSTLTIQRTQQEDSAVYLCASSSTLGQGYGYTFGSGTRLTVV.

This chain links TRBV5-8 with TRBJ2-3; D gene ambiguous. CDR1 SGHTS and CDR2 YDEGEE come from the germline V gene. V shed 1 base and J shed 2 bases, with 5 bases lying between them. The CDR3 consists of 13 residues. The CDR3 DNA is TGTGCCAGCAGCTTGAGCCACACAGATACGCAGTATTTT. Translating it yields CASSLSHTDTQYF.

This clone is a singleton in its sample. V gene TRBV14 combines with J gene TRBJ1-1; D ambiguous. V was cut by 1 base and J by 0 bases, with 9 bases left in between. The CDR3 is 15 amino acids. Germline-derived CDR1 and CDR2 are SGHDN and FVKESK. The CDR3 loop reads CASSQVTILNTEAFF. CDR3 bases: TGTGCCAGCAGCCAAGTTACGATATTGAACACTGAAGCTTTCTTT.

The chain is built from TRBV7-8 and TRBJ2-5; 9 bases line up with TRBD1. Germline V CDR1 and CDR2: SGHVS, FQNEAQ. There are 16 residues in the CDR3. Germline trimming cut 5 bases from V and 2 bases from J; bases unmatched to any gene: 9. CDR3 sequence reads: CASSPPTGGVQETQYF. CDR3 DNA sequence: TGTGCCAGCAGCCCTCCGACAGGGGGAGTTCAAGAGACCCAGTACTTC.

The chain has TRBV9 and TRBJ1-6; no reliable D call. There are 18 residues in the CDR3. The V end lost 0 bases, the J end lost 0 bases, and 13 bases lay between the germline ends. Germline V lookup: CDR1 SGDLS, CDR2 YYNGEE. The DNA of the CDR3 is TGTGCCAGCAGCGTAGAACCGGATTGGAGCTCCTATAATTCACCCCTCCACTTT. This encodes CASSVEPDWSSYNSPLHF.

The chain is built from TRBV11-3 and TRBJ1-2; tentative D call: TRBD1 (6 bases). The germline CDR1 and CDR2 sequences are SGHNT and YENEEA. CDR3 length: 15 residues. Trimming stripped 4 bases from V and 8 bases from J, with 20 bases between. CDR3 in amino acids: CASSSEDSAGCGYTF. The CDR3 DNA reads TGTGCCAGCAGCTCCGAGGACAGTGCGGGTTGCGGCTACACCTTC.

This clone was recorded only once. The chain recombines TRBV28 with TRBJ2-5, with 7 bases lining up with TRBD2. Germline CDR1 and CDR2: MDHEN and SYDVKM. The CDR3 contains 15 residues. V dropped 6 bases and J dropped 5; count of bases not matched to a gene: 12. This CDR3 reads CASSPLGGSSETQYF. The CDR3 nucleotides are TGTGCCAGCAGCCCCCTGGGGGGGTCGTCTGAGACCCAGTACTTC.

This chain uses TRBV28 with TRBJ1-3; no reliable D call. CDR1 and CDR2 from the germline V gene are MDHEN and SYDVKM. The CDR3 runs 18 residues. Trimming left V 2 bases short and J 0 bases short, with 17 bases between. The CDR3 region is CASSLALGRGSSGNTIYF. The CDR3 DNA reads TGTGCCAGCAGTTTAGCTTTGGGCCGAGGGAGCTCTGGAAACACCATATATTTT.

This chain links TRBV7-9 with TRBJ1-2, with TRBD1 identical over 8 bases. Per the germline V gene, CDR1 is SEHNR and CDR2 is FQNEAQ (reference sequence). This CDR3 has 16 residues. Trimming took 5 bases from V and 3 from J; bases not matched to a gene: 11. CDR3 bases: TGTGCCAGCAGCCTTCGGACAGGGCCAAGTGACTATGGCTACACCTTC. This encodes CASSLRTGPSDYGYTF.

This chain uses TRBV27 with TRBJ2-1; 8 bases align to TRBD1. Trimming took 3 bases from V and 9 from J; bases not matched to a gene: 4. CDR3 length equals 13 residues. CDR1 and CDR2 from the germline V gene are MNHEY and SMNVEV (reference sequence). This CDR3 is CASSFQDRVEQFF. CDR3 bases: TGTGCCAGCAGTTTCCAGGACAGGGTTGAGCAGTTCTTC.

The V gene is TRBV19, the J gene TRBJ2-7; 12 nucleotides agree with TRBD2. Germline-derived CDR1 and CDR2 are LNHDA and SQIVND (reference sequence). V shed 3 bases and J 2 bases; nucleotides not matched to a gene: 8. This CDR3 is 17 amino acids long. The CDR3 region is CASSMKLAGGSPYEQYF. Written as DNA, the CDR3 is TGTGCCAGTAGTATGAAACTAGCGGGAGGTTCGCCCTACGAGCAGTACTTC.

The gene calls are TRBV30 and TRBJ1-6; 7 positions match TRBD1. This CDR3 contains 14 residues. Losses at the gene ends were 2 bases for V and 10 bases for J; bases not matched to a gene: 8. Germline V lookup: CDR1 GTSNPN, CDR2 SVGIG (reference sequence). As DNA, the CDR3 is TGTGCCTGGAGTATGACAGGGAGTAGGTCACCCCTCCACTTT. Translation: CAWSMTGSRSPLHF.

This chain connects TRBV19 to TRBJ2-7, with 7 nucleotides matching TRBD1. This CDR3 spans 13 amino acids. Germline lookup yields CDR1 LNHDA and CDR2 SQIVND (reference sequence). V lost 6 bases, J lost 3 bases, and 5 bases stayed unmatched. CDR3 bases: TGTGCCAGTAGCCCGGGACAGCTCTACGAGCAGTACTTC. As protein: CASSPGQLYEQYF.